Listed here are 23 T cell receptor beta chains from one sample, sequenced in a study of technical replicates of blood from several donors. The protocol was immunoSEQ multiplex PCR, while the TCRdb copy is restricted to in-frame clones and leaves out a portion. Of around 100,000 clones detected, approximately 94% appear once; the ten largest clones hold roughly 0.35%. Sequenced input: T cells isolated from PBMCs. The receptors shown here come from a human donor in good health.

The rearrangement uses TRBV5-4 and TRBJ2-3; 8 bases agree with TRBD2. Trimming at V came to 6 bases and at J to 2 bases, leaving 8 bases not matched to a gene. This CDR3 comprises 15 residues. From germline, CDR1 is SGHNT and CDR2 YYREEE (reference sequence). This CDR3 reads CASTPGGASTDTQYF. In DNA form, the CDR3 reads TGTGCCAGCACCCCGGGGGGGGCCTCCACAGATACGCAGTATTTT. The full variable domain, rest sourced from reference TRBV5-4 and TRBJ2-3, is ETGVTQSPTHLIKTRGQQVTLRCSSQSGHNTVSWYQQALGQGPQFIFQYYREEENGRGNFPPRFSGLQFPNYSSELNVNALELDDSALYLCASTPGGASTDTQYFGPGTRLTVL.

The rearrangement links TRBV5-5 to TRBJ2-5; TRBD1 matches 9 bases. J lost 3 bases, V lost 4 bases, and 4 bases had no gene match. The CDR3 covers 14 residues. Germline V gives CDR1 SGHKS, CDR2 YYEKEE (reference sequence). CDR3 amino acids: CASSRWTGEETQYF. The DNA of the CDR3 is TGTGCCAGCAGCCGCTGGACAGGGGAAGAGACCCAGTACTTC.

V gene TRBV5-1 combines with J gene TRBJ2-7; perhaps TRBD2 as D (6 bases). The V end was cut by 1 base, the J end by 3 bases, with 17 bases between. CDR1 SGHRS and CDR2 YFSETQ come from the germline V gene. This CDR3 has 16 amino acids. The CDR3 bases are TGCGCCAGCAGCTTGAACGGCGCCGAGCGGGTCTACGAGCAGTACTTC. Protein product: CASSLNGAERVYEQYF.

The chain has TRBV5-6 and TRBJ2-7; no clear D gene. V was shortened by 4 bases and J by 0 bases, with 11 bases between the two germline ends. This CDR3 is 14 amino acids long. Germline lookup yields CDR1 SGHDT and CDR2 YYEEEE. The CDR3 DNA reads as TGTGCCAGCAGCGCTACAGATAGCTCCTACGAGCAGTACTTC. As protein: CASSATDSSYEQYF.

V usage is TRBV7-6 and J usage is TRBJ2-1; 8 positions agree with TRBD2. The CDR3 sequence is 17 residues long. With V trimmed by 0 bases and J by 1 base, 5 bases remained unmatched. Germline loops: CDR1 SGHVS, CDR2 FNYEAQ. The CDR3 spells CASSLARGEGSYNEQFF. CDR3 coding DNA: TGTGCCAGCAGCTTAGCGCGGGGGGAGGGATCCTACAATGAGCAGTTCTTC.

The gene calls are TRBV5-4 and TRBJ2-5, with 8 bases aligning to TRBD2. Judging by the DNA end, TRBJ2-7 fits better; the J call may be wrong. This CDR3 contains 15 residues. Germline values: CDR1 SGHNT, CDR2 YYREEE (reference sequence). The chain's CDR3 is CASTQRGAGEAEQYF. The CDR3 region has the DNA TGTGCCAGCACCCAGCGGGGAGCGGGAGAGGCCGAGCAGTACTTC.

The genes are TRBV4-1 and TRBJ2-7, with 9 bases aligning to TRBD2. Trimming removed 1 base from V and 2 bases from J; junction bases left unmatched: 3. The germline V gene encodes CDR1 MGHRA and CDR2 YSYEKL. This CDR3 is built from 15 residues. The CDR3 here is CASSQGLAETYEQYF. The CDR3, as DNA: TGCGCCAGCAGCCAAGGACTAGCGGAAACCTACGAGCAGTACTTC.

The chain employs TRBV30 and TRBJ1-5; D unresolved. The CDR3 is 13 residues long. V lost 3 bases, J lost 5 bases, and 11 bases lay in between. Germline V CDR1 and CDR2: GTSNPN, SVGIG (reference sequence). CDR3 amino acids: CAWSGGLDQPQHF. The CDR3, as DNA: TGTGCCTGGAGCGGAGGTCTTGATCAGCCCCAGCATTTT.

This rearrangement joins TRBV5-1 to TRBJ1-5, with no clear D. Trimming took 9 bases from V and 0 from J, leaving 13 bases between them. Germline CDR1 SGHRS, CDR2 YFSETQ. This CDR3 contains 14 residues. The CDR3: CAIPLGGSNQPQHF. The CDR3 nucleotides read TGCGCCATACCCTTGGGAGGTAGCAATCAGCCCCAGCATTTT.

CDR3 protein: CASSYYQGDEQYF. CDR3 nucleotide sequence: TGTGCCAGCAGTTACTACCAGGGGGACGAGCAGTACTTC. The rearrangement joins TRBV6-5 to TRBJ2-7; TRBD1 matches at 7 bases. This CDR3 region has 13 residues. Germline V gene lookup returns CDR1 MNHEY and CDR2 SVGAGI. Losses at the gene ends were 1 base for V and 5 bases for J; bases not matched to a gene: 2.

The gene calls are TRBV14 and TRBJ1-3; D gene unclear. Germline V gene sequence: CDR1 SGHDN, CDR2 FVKESK. V dropped 8 bases and J dropped 0 bases, with 8 bases sitting between them. The CDR3 covers 13 residues. The CDR3 is CASGHLSGNTIYF. CDR3 DNA sequence: TGTGCCAGCGGGCACCTCTCTGGAAACACCATATATTTT. The variable domain in full, completed from reference TRBV14 and TRBJ1-3, reads EAGVTQFPSHSVIEKGQTVTLRCDPISGHDNLYWYRRVMGKEIKFLLHFVKESKQDESGMPNNRFLAERTGGTYSTLKVQPAELEDSGVYFCASGHLSGNTIYFGEGSWLTVV.

V usage is TRBV11-3 and J usage is TRBJ2-2; 14 bases line up with TRBD2. V trimming: 4 bases; J trimming: 8 bases; junction bases outside the gene matches: 6. This CDR3 region has 16 residues. Germline CDR1 reads SGHNT; CDR2 reads YENEEA. CDR3: CASSSPGLAGEGELFF. In DNA, the CDR3 is TGTGCCAGCAGCTCCCCGGGACTAGCGGGAGAGGGGGAGCTGTTTTTT.

This clone was seen a few times. The V call is TRBV6-5, the J call TRBJ1-4, with unresolved D. The germline V gene encodes CDR1 MNHEY and CDR2 SVGAGI. CDR3 length equals 14 residues. Trimming removed 0 bases from V and 7 bases from J, with 9 bases in between. CDR3 sequence (DNA): TGTGCCAGCAGTTACTCGACTCTGGGTGAAAAACTGTTTTTT. This encodes CASSYSTLGEKLFF.

The gene calls are TRBV11-2 and TRBJ1-2, with D maybe TRBD1 (5 bases). V was cut by 5 bases and J by 8 bases, with 9 bases left in between. The CDR3 sequence is 11 residues long. Germline V gives CDR1 SGHAT, CDR2 FQNNGV. CDR3 nucleotide sequence: TGTGCCAGCAGCCTGTGGACAGGCTACACCTTC. This encodes CASSLWTGYTF.

The rearrangement links TRBV7-2 to TRBJ2-3, with D maybe TRBD1 (5 bases). Trimming removed 2 bases at V and 2 bases at J, with 14 bases between. The CDR3 contains 16 residues. Germline V gives CDR1 SGHTA, CDR2 FQGNSA. CDR3 bases: TGTGCCAGCAGCTTAAGGGGTTATGGGGCCACAGATACGCAGTATTTT. Translation: CASSLRGYGATDTQYF.

V usage is TRBV19 and J usage is TRBJ2-1, with D tentatively TRBD2 (5 bases). V lost 4 bases and J 0 bases, leaving 10 bases between the germline ends. The germline gives CDR1 LNHDA, CDR2 SQIVND (reference sequence). The CDR3 consists of 15 residues. CDR3 residues: CASSRGTSSYNEQFF. As DNA, the CDR3 is TGTGCCAGTAGTAGGGGAACTAGCTCCTACAATGAGCAGTTCTTC.

The V and J genes are TRBV29-1 and TRBJ1-2; maybe TRBD1 (5 bases). Germline V lookup: CDR1 SQVTM, CDR2 ANQGSEA. This CDR3 region has 14 residues. Trimming left V 4 bases short and J 7 bases short, with 19 bases between. The CDR3 is CSVVGGGVAGGYTF. CDR3 nucleotide sequence: TGCAGCGTTGTGGGGGGAGGGGTGGCCGGTGGCTACACCTTC.

V and J are TRBV27 and TRBJ2-7; TRBD2 might be the D (5 bases). Germline loops: CDR1 MNHEY, CDR2 SMNVEV (reference sequence). Trimming removed 6 bases at V and 0 bases at J, with 15 bases between. This CDR3 is built from 15 residues. The CDR3: CASRPETTFSYEQYF. CDR3 DNA: TGTGCCAGCAGACCTGAGACTACTTTCTCCTACGAGCAGTACTTC.

The chain is built from TRBV20-1 and TRBJ1-1, with no clear D. The CDR3 has 11 residues. Deletions cut 0 bases from V and 11 bases from J, with 10 bases between. The germline V gene encodes CDR1 DFQATT and CDR2 SNEGSKA (reference sequence). CDR3 region: CSARDGLWAFF. In DNA form, the CDR3 reads TGCAGTGCTAGAGACGGACTCTGGGCTTTCTTT.

The gene calls are TRBV11-2 and TRBJ2-1; tentatively, D is TRBD1 (6 bases). CDR3 length: 16 amino acids. Germline values: CDR1 SGHAT, CDR2 FQNNGV. Trimming removed 3 bases from V and 5 bases from J, with 17 bases in between. The CDR3 bases are TGTGCCAGCAGCTTCAGGGGATCAGGGCTCAACAATGAGCAGTTCTTC. Translation gives CASSFRGSGLNNEQFF.

This chain joins TRBV19 and TRBJ1-1; possible D gene TRBD1, 6 bases. The V end lost 7 bases, the J end lost 6 bases, and 18 bases lay between the germline ends. The CDR3 has 14 residues. Germline assignment: CDR1 LNHDA and CDR2 SQIVND (reference sequence). The CDR3 DNA reads TGTGCCAGTAATCAGGGGCCCTTAATGGCTGAAGCTTTCTTT. This translates into CASNQGPLMAEAFF.

The chain has TRBV6-1 and TRBJ2-7; TRBD2 matches at 10 bases. With V trimmed by 8 bases and J by 3 bases, 4 bases remained unmatched. The CDR3 length is 13 residues. CDR1 and CDR2 (germline): MNHNS, SASEGT. CDR3 DNA sequence: TGTGCCAGCGGCCTAGCGGGAGACTACGAGCAGTACTTC. It yields the protein CASGLAGDYEQYF.

The chain combines TRBV19 with TRBJ2-2, with unresolved D. Per germline, CDR1 LNHDA and CDR2 SQIVND (reference sequence). Trimming cost V 0 bases and J 2 bases, with 13 bases left between them. The CDR3 runs 17 residues. The CDR3: CASSIDPLAFNTGELFF. In nucleotides, the CDR3 is TGTGCCAGTAGTATAGATCCCCTGGCTTTTAACACCGGGGAGCTGTTTTTT.